The next 5 T cell receptor beta chains were all read from a single sample in a study of blood T cells in healthy people across ages. Through a sample-barcoded 5' primer and a J-beta primer mix, a second PCR was run for roughly 7 to 11 cycles. TCRdb itself ran the 5' RACE reads through MiXCR, one entry per CDR3 protein. The sample yields about 840,000 distinct CDR3 sequences, roughly 28% seen once. A further study also used this sample, focusing on T cells of mothers and their children.

The sequencing input was blood. The origin of the receptors is a woman aged 40 to 50 in good health.

This clonotype came up a few times. A clone one base away is much larger, so this may be a read error. The chain carries TRBV7-9 and TRBJ2-5; 10 nucleotides agree with TRBD2. V shed 4 bases, J shed 11 bases, and the junction held 16 bases outside the gene matches. Per germline, CDR1 SEHNR and CDR2 FQNEAQ (reference sequence). The CDR3 runs 16 residues. For the CDR3, the DNA is TGTGCCAGCAGCTGGGTACCGGGACTAGCGCCTAATGAGCAGTACTTC. Amino acid sequence: CASSWVPGLAPNEQYF. Drawing the rest from reference TRBV7-9 and TRBJ2-5, the complete variable domain is DTGVSQNPRHKITKRGQNVTFRCDPISEHNRLYWYRQTLGQGPEFLTYFQNEAQLEKSRLLSDRFSAERPKGSFSTLEIQRTEQGDSAMYLCASSWVPGLAPNEQYFGPGTRLLVL.

The rearrangement joins TRBV6-2 or TRBV6-3 to TRBJ2-7; 7 bases map to TRBD1. Looked up from germline, CDR1 is MNHEY and CDR2 is SVGEGT. Trimming removed 1 base from V and 6 bases from J; junction bases left unmatched: 6. The CDR3 covers 14 residues. DNA of the CDR3: TGTGCCAGCAGTTACTTGGGACAGACCTGCGAGCAGTACTTC. Its translation: CASSYLGQTCEQYF.

Comment on this clonotype: Sequence at one end of the junction differs from germline and may be a read error. The V gene is TRBV6-2 or TRBV6-3, the J gene TRBJ1-1; D gene uncertain. In germline, CDR1 is MNHEY, CDR2 SVGEGT. CDR3 length: 15 residues. As DNA, the CDR3 is TGTGCCAGCAGTTGGATGCTGGGCGTGAACACTGAGGCTTTCTTT. Its translation is CASSWMLGVNTEAFF.

This clonotype was detected many times. The chain employs TRBV5-1 and TRBJ2-1; TRBD1 agrees at 9 bases. From germline, CDR1 is SGHRS and CDR2 YFSETQ. J lost 6 bases, V lost 4 bases, and 8 bases had no gene match. This CDR3 is 15 amino acids long. CDR3 sequence reads: CASSPEDRGRNEQFF. The CDR3 nucleotides read TGCGCCAGCAGCCCGGAGGACAGGGGCCGCAATGAGCAGTTCTTC.

V usage is TRBV20-1 and J usage is TRBJ1-2, with D maybe TRBD1 (5 bases). The CDR3 totals 16 residues. The V and J ends lost 3 bases and 4 bases respectively, with 21 bases between them. Looked up from germline, CDR1 is DFQATT and CDR2 is SNEGSKA (reference sequence). The CDR3 protein is CSARVRVRSTFYGYTF. CDR3 in DNA: TGCAGTGCTAGGGTCAGGGTCAGATCAACTTTCTATGGCTACACCTTC.